This entry lists 28 T cell receptor beta chains sequenced from one sample in a study of T cells after yellow fever vaccination. TCRdb re-called the 5' RACE reads through MiXCR, storing one row per CDR3 protein. In the table there are around 310,000 distinct CDR3 sequences, about 3.5% of which are singletons. The source material was PBMCs, sampled on the day of the yellow fever booster vaccination. These receptor sequences come from a man aged 18 to 30 who received the YFV17D yellow fever vaccine.

This clonotype was detected a few times. The V and J genes are TRBV20-1 and TRBJ1-2, with TRBD1 matching over 11 bases. The CDR3 is 15 residues long. The ends lost 5 bases at V and 5 bases at J; junction bases unmatched: 10. Germline V gene data show CDR1 as DFQATT and CDR2 as SNEGSKA (reference sequence). DNA of the CDR3: TGCAGTGCTGCCCGGACAGGGGGCGGGAGGTATGGCTACACCTTC. Its protein product is CSAARTGGGRYGYTF.

This clonotype was seen many times. V is TRBV11-2 and J is TRBJ2-1; TRBD1 matches at 8 bases. V was clipped by 6 bases and J by 8 bases; unmatched bases: 9. Germline CDR1 and CDR2: SGHAT and FQNNGV. This CDR3 contains 14 residues. The CDR3 sequence is CASSSRGLVDEQFF. The DNA for the CDR3 is TGTGCCAGCAGTTCCAGGGGGCTGGTGGATGAGCAGTTCTTC.

The table lists this clonotype with a few counts. This rearrangement joins TRBV6-5 to TRBJ2-6; 8 bases agree with TRBD1. The V gene's germline CDR1 is MNHEY and CDR2 SVGAGI. V lost 5 bases, J lost 2 bases, and 5 bases stayed unmatched. The length of the CDR3 is 16 residues. The CDR3 loop is CASSTVTGAGANVLTF. The CDR3, as DNA: TGTGCCAGCAGTACGGTGACAGGGGCTGGGGCCAACGTCCTGACTTTC.

The V call is TRBV6-5, the J call TRBJ1-2; D is unclear. Germline V lookup: CDR1 MNHEY, CDR2 SVGAGI. This CDR3 is built from 13 residues. V was cut by 6 bases and J by 6 bases, with 14 bases left in between. The CDR3 spells CASSPNSLHGYTF. The CDR3 DNA follows: TGTGCCAGCAGCCCTAATTCGCTCCATGGCTACACCTTC.

The V call is TRBV12-3 or TRBV12-4, the J call TRBJ1-4; 7 bases are shared with TRBD1. The CDR3 covers 14 residues. The V gene end was trimmed by 4 bases and the J gene end by 3 bases; junction bases not matched to a gene: 2. The CDR3, as DNA: TGTGCCAGCAGTTCCCAGGGGGCTAATGAAAAACTGTTTTTT. This codes for CASSSQGANEKLFF.

CDR3 amino acids: CASSYSWEGSSGANVLTF. The DNA for the CDR3 is TGTGCCAGCAGTTACTCGTGGGAGGGATCTTCTGGGGCCAACGTCCTGACTTTC. The rearrangement uses TRBV6-6 and TRBJ2-6; 7 bases align to TRBD2. The CDR3 extends over 18 amino acids. Germline-derived CDR1 and CDR2 are MNHNY and SVGAGI (reference sequence). V lost 0 bases to trimming and J lost 1 base; unmatched junction nucleotides: 6.

V usage is TRBV14 and J usage is TRBJ1-1, with D uncertain. Looked up from germline, CDR1 is SGHDN and CDR2 is FVKESK. The V and J ends lost 0 bases and 5 bases respectively, with 10 bases between them. The CDR3 totals 14 residues. The chain's CDR3 is CASSQEWAGTEAFF. CDR3 DNA sequence: TGTGCCAGCAGCCAAGAGTGGGCGGGGACTGAAGCTTTCTTT.

This clonotype was recorded at least ten times. V gene TRBV11-2 combines with J gene TRBJ2-3, with a weak D call TRBD2 (6 bases). The germline gives CDR1 SGHAT, CDR2 FQNNGV. Deletions cut 3 bases from V and 4 bases from J, with 11 bases between. The CDR3 runs 14 residues. CDR3 amino acids: CASSFSGWADTQYF. The CDR3 region has the DNA TGTGCCAGCAGCTTCAGCGGGTGGGCAGATACGCAGTATTTT. Full variable domain (outside the CDR3, taken from reference TRBV11-2 and TRBJ2-3): EAGVAQSPRYKIIEKRQSVAFWCNPISGHATLYWYQQILGQGPKLLIQFQNNGVVDDSQLPKDRFSAERLKGVDSTLKIQPAKLEDSAVYLCASSFSGWADTQYFGPGTRLTVL.

The rearrangement uses TRBV6-2 or TRBV6-3 and TRBJ1-6, with 7 bases fitting TRBD1. From germline, CDR1 is MNHEY and CDR2 SVGEGT. This CDR3 comprises 15 residues. The J segment lost 7 bases and the V segment lost 4 bases, leaving 7 bases of the junction unmatched. CDR3 residues: CASSSRGRGNSPLHF. CDR3 coding DNA: TGTGCCAGCAGTTCGAGGGGGCGCGGAAATTCACCCCTCCACTTT.

The chain carries TRBV7-2 and TRBJ2-5, with D unclear. V was pared by 5 bases and J by 4 bases, with 11 bases between. Germline CDR1 is SGHTA and CDR2 is FQGNSA. This CDR3 has 13 residues. The CDR3 DNA follows: TGTGCCAGCAGCGTGCGGTATTCAGAGACCCAGTACTTC. Protein sequence: CASSVRYSETQYF.

This clonotype has at least ten counts. This chain links TRBV11-2 with TRBJ1-6; the match to TRBD1 covers 8 bases. The CDR3 consists of 15 residues. The V gene's germline CDR1 is SGHAT and CDR2 FQNNGV. After removal of 5 bases from V and 7 bases from J, the junction contained 7 bases not matched to a gene. Here the CDR3 DNA reads TGTGCCAGCAGCAGACAGGGGCCTACCAATTCACCCCTCCACTTT. Translating it yields CASSRQGPTNSPLHF.

This clonotype showed up just a few times. The chain carries TRBV11-1 and TRBJ2-4; no definite D call. The CDR3 has 15 residues. Germline lookup yields CDR1 SGHAT and CDR2 FQDESV (reference sequence). V lost 4 bases and J 1 base, leaving 11 bases between the germline ends. DNA for the CDR3: TGTGCCAGCAGCTCCTCTAGAATTGCCAAAAACATTCAGTACTTC. Protein product: CASSSSRIAKNIQYF. Full variable domain (missing parts from reference TRBV11-1 and TRBJ2-4): EAEVAQSPRYKITEKSQAVAFWCDPISGHATLYWYRQILGQGPELLVQFQDESVVDDSQLPKDRFSAERLKGVDSTLKIQPAELGDSAMYLCASSSSRIAKNIQYFGAGTRLSVL.

This clonotype was counted many times. The chain recombines TRBV6-2 or TRBV6-3 with TRBJ2-7; 10 nucleotides match TRBD1. In germline, CDR1 is MNHEY, CDR2 SVGEGT. V shed 5 bases, J shed 5 bases, and the junction held 15 bases outside the gene matches. There are 17 residues in the CDR3. For the CDR3, the DNA is TGTGCCAGCAGTCCTCACAACCGGGACAGGGGAAGCAACGAGCAGTACTTC. Protein product: CASSPHNRDRGSNEQYF.

This clonotype has a handful of counts. The chain carries TRBV4-1 and TRBJ1-1; D is ambiguous. This CDR3 has 15 amino acids. Germline V gene data show CDR1 as MGHRA and CDR2 as YSYEKL. V was trimmed by 1 base and J by 0 bases, leaving 9 bases between them. CDR3 bases: TGCGCCAGCAGCCAAGCCGCGGGGATGAACACTGAAGCTTTCTTT. It encodes CASSQAAGMNTEAFF.

The chain recombines TRBV12-3 or TRBV12-4 with TRBJ2-7; 9 positions agree with TRBD1. The CDR3 sequence is 15 residues long. V shed 5 bases, J shed 2 bases, and the junction held 7 bases outside the gene matches. CDR3 DNA: TGTGCCAGCAGTAATTCCGGGACAGGGCCCTACGAGCAGTACTTC. Translated, it gives CASSNSGTGPYEQYF.

This clonotype occurred many times. The rearrangement joins TRBV6-6 to TRBJ2-2, with unresolved D. The V gene lost 8 bases and the J gene lost 2 bases, with 9 bases spanning the gap. CDR3 size: 13 residues. Germline CDR1 MNHNY, CDR2 SVGAGI (reference sequence). DNA for the CDR3: TGTGCCAGCGGCCCGCGTAACACCGGGGAGCTGTTTTTT. Its protein product is CASGPRNTGELFF.

This clonotype was observed at least ten times. CDR3 nucleotide sequence: TGTGCCAGTTTCTGGGGACCAAACACCGGGGAGCTGTTTTTT. Protein sequence: CASFWGPNTGELFF. The rearrangement uses TRBV6-5 and TRBJ2-2; D may be TRBD1 or TRBD2 (5 bases each). V dropped 9 bases and J dropped 2 bases, with 13 bases sitting between them. This CDR3 comprises 14 residues. The germline V gene has CDR1 MNHEY and CDR2 SVGAGI.

V is TRBV18 and J is TRBJ1-1, with D perhaps TRBD1 (6 bases). CDR3 length equals 14 residues. Per germline, CDR1 KGHSH and CDR2 LQKENI. Trimming stripped 3 bases from V and 10 bases from J, with 18 bases between. CDR3 protein: CASSPEHDTGRAFF. The CDR3 DNA sequence: TGTGCCAGCTCACCCGAACACGATACAGGGCGAGCTTTCTTT.

The chain couples TRBV5-1 to TRBJ2-3; 8 positions agree with TRBD1. The CDR3 is made up of 15 amino acids. J lost 6 bases, V lost 0 bases, and 6 bases had no gene match. Germline V gives CDR1 SGHRS, CDR2 YFSETQ. In DNA form, the CDR3 reads TGCGCCAGCAGCTTGGGGGACAGGAGCGGTGATACGCAGTATTTT. It encodes CASSLGDRSGDTQYF. The full variable domain, completed using reference TRBV5-1 and TRBJ2-3, is KAGVTQTPRYLIKTRGQQVTLSCSPISGHRSVSWYQQTPGQGLQFLFEYFSETQRNKGNFPGRFSGRQFSNSRSEMNVSTLELGDSALYLCASSLGDRSGDTQYFGPGTRLTVL.

This clonotype was seen ten or more times. The rearrangement uses TRBV6-6 and TRBJ1-5, with a possible D match to TRBD1 (5 bases). The V gene lost 6 bases and the J gene lost 0 bases, with 12 bases spanning the gap. Germline CDR1 MNHNY, CDR2 SVGAGI (reference sequence). The CDR3 has 15 residues. The CDR3 sequence: CASRPGLHSNQPQHF. CDR3 in DNA: TGTGCCAGCAGACCGGGACTACATAGCAATCAGCCCCAGCATTTT.

This clonotype was picked up many times. The chain has TRBV7-9 and TRBJ1-2; D is undetermined. Germline V gene data show CDR1 as SEHNR and CDR2 as FQNEAQ (reference sequence). The V end was cut by 1 base, the J end by 0 bases, with 9 bases between. This CDR3 contains 15 residues. The CDR3 DNA follows: TGTGCCAGCAGCTTAGGCAGTTCCTCTAACTATGGCTACACCTTC. Its translation is CASSLGSSSNYGYTF. The entire variable domain, with the rest obtained from reference TRBV7-9 and TRBJ1-2, is as follows: DTGVSQNPRHKITKRGQNVTFRCDPISEHNRLYWYRQTLGQGPEFLTYFQNEAQLEKSRLLSDRFSAERPKGSFSTLEIQRTEQGDSAMYLCASSLGSSSNYGYTFGSGTRLTVV.

This clonotype was counted many times. The chain links TRBV20-1 to TRBJ2-7, with 12 bases matching TRBD2. Trimming took 2 bases from V and 3 from J; bases not matched to a gene: 5. Germline lookup yields CDR1 DFQATT and CDR2 SNEGSKA (reference sequence). The CDR3 consists of 15 residues. CDR3 in amino acids: CSARRLAGGHYEQYV. CDR3 sequence (DNA): TGCAGTGCTAGACGTCTAGCGGGGGGGCACTACGAGCAGTACGTC.

This clonotype was observed a handful of times. The chain combines TRBV11-2 with TRBJ2-1; 10 bases line up with TRBD2. The CDR3 contains 18 residues. The germline V gene encodes CDR1 SGHAT and CDR2 FQNNGV. V lost 5 bases and J lost 0; bases outside the gene matches: 10. CDR3 nucleotides: TGTGCCAGCAGCACCCGGAGTAGCGGGGGGTTCTCCTACAATGAGCAGTTCTTC. Amino acids: CASSTRSSGGFSYNEQFF.

This clonotype has at least ten counts. The rearrangement joins TRBV7-2 to TRBJ2-3; 8 nucleotides line up with TRBD2. This CDR3 has 15 residues. V trimming: 1 base; J trimming: 7 bases; junction bases outside the gene matches: 7. Germline V CDR1 and CDR2: SGHTA, FQGNSA. CDR3 in amino acids: CASSLGSGGPNTQYF. The CDR3, as DNA: TGTGCCAGCAGCTTAGGGTCGGGGGGGCCGAATACGCAGTATTTT.

V is TRBV20-1 and J is TRBJ2-4, with D tentatively TRBD1 (6 bases). Germline assignment: CDR1 DFQATT and CDR2 SNEGSKA (reference sequence). Trimming took off 7 bases at V and 7 bases at J, with 17 bases between the two ends. The CDR3 sequence is 13 residues long. The CDR3 region has the DNA TGCAGTGGTCGGGTTACAGGGTGGAACATTCAGTACTTC. Its protein product is CSGRVTGWNIQYF.

This clonotype appeared many times. The DNA of the CDR3 is TGCAGTGCTCCCCATCCTCGGGGTCGGGGTGAAAAACTGTTTTTT. Its protein is CSAPHPRGRGEKLFF. The J gene is TRBJ1-4, the V gene TRBV20-1; D is ambiguous. Trimming took off 5 bases at V and 7 bases at J, with 20 bases between the two ends. There are 15 residues in the CDR3. Germline CDR1 DFQATT, CDR2 SNEGSKA (reference sequence).

This clonotype was observed a few times. This sequence joins TRBV14 and TRBJ2-3, with unresolved D. CDR1 is SGHDN, CDR2 FVKESK, per germline. The V end was cut by 1 base, the J end by 4 bases, with 9 bases between. CDR3 length equals 14 residues. This CDR3 is CASSQVQTADTQYF. CDR3 nucleotide sequence: TGTGCCAGCAGCCAAGTTCAGACGGCAGATACGCAGTATTTT. The full variable domain, with the rest looked up from reference TRBV14 and TRBJ2-3, is EAGVTQFPSHSVIEKGQTVTLRCDPISGHDNLYWYRRVMGKEIKFLLHFVKESKQDESGMPNNRFLAERTGGTYSTLKVQPAELEDSGVYFCASSQVQTADTQYFGPGTRLTVL.

In its sample, this clonotype was seen many times. This chain uses TRBV5-1 with TRBJ2-7; no firm D call. Germline CDR1 is SGHRS and CDR2 is YFSETQ. V was trimmed by 4 bases and J by 2 bases, leaving 19 bases between them. The CDR3 contains 16 residues. The CDR3 nucleotides read TGCGCCAGCAGCCTCCGGGCTCCCAGTGGCCCCTACGAGCAGTACTTC. It translates to CASSLRAPSGPYEQYF.